Following are 7 T cell receptor beta chains from one sample sequenced in a study of T-cell memory formation after mild COVID-19. Via MiXCR, TCRdb re-called the 5' RACE reads, giving one row per CDR3 protein. Counted here are hundreds of thousands of distinct CDR3 sequences, around 15% occurring once; the ten biggest clones make up around 23%. Specimen: PBMCs or a T cell subset sorted from them (not recorded which). The receptor source for this set is a man aged 18-30 years who had mild COVID-19 (a few samples of this study predate the infection). Cell type and time point are not known.

The chain recombines TRBV18 with TRBJ1-5; weak D call: TRBD1 (6 bases). The CDR3 contains 13 residues. From germline, CDR1 is KGHSH and CDR2 LQKENI. V lost 1 base, J lost 6 bases, and 7 bases lay in between. CDR3: CASSPLQGQPQHF. CDR3 in DNA: TGTGCCAGCTCACCACTACAGGGTCAGCCCCAGCATTTT.

This clonotype was recorded many times. This chain joins TRBV4-3 and TRBJ2-7, with 10 bases matching TRBD1. This CDR3 is built from 16 residues. J lost 6 bases, V lost 4 bases, and 12 bases had no gene match. The germline gives CDR1 LGHNA, CDR2 YSLEER. CDR3 region: CASSPRAGTGVREQYF. The DNA for the CDR3 is TGCGCCAGCAGCCCTCGAGCCGGGACAGGGGTACGCGAGCAGTACTTC.

This clonotype was seen many times. The chain recombines TRBV20-1 with TRBJ2-7; 8 bases agree with TRBD2. V lost 3 bases to trimming and J lost 5 bases; unmatched junction nucleotides: 9. The germline V gene encodes CDR1 DFQATT and CDR2 SNEGSKA (reference sequence). The CDR3 runs 14 residues. CDR3 nucleotides: TGCAGTGCTAGGTCCGGGGGGGAGGATCACGAGCAGTACTTC. It codes for CSARSGGEDHEQYF.

This clonotype was picked up a small number of times. J is TRBJ2-7 and V is TRBV12-3 or TRBV12-4; no reliable D call. This CDR3 spans 15 amino acids. V lost 8 bases, J lost 5 bases, and 22 bases lay in between. As DNA, the CDR3 is TGTGCCAGCCAGAGTCCCTGGGCCAAGGTCCACGAGCAGTACTTC. Its translation: CASQSPWAKVHEQYF.

The V and J genes are TRBV4-3 and TRBJ2-2; maybe TRBD1 (5 bases). Trimming pared 0 bases from V and 5 bases from J, leaving 16 bases between. This CDR3 spans 17 amino acids. The germline V gene has CDR1 LGHNA and CDR2 YSLEER. The chain's CDR3 is CASSQEFTRRGTGELFF. The CDR3 coding sequence is TGCGCCAGCAGCCAAGAATTTACCAGAAGGGGTACCGGGGAGCTGTTTTTT.

The chain has TRBV5-8 and TRBJ1-5, with D hard to call. The CDR3 loop spans 14 amino acids. The germline V gene has CDR1 SGHTS and CDR2 YDEGEE. V lost 4 bases to trimming and J lost 5 bases, with 13 bases between them. CDR3 DNA sequence: TGTGCCAGCAGCACCGGACCAAGAGATCAGCCCCAGCATTTT. Amino acids: CASSTGPRDQPQHF.

J is TRBJ2-5 and V is TRBV5-1; 7 bases agree with TRBD1. J gave up 5 bases and V 4 bases, and 5 bases lay outside the gene matches. The CDR3 spans 13 residues. CDR1 and CDR2 from the germline V gene are SGHRS and YFSETQ. CDR3 region: CASSKDRDETQYF. The CDR3 DNA is TGCGCCAGCAGCAAAGACAGGGATGAGACCCAGTACTTC.